This T cell receptor (beta chain) was captured in a study of shared clonotypes between healthy human individuals. The CDR3 contains 13 residues. With 3 bases clipped from V and 4 bases from J, the junction kept 0 bases outside the gene matches. Germline CDR1 and CDR2: SGHAT and FQNNGV. Produced via immunoSEQ multiplex PCR; TCRdb's table is partial and in-frame only. The sample has about 600,000 clones; around 97% are singletons. The sample taken for sequencing was naive CD4+ T cells sorted from blood. Indicated subset: CD45RA+ positively selected. The V gene is TRBV11-2, the J gene TRBJ2-4, with TRBD1 identical over 7 bases. The sequence came from a woman aged 25 to 39 in good health. The CDR3 region is CASSLGQKNIQYF. The DNA for the CDR3 is TGTGCCAGCAGCTTGGGACAGAAAAACATTCAGTACTTC.